This T cell receptor beta chain was identified during a study of blood T cell repertoires in COVID-19. Whole-study context: PBMCs, B-cell-depleted T cells, or T cells provided the cDNA or gDNA that made up the material.

The ends were cut back, 4 bases at V and 11 bases at J, with 21 bases in the middle. The CDR3 has 16 residues. Per the germline V gene, CDR1 is SNHLY and CDR2 is FYNNEI. The protocol was immunoSEQ multiplex PCR, while the TCRdb copy is restricted to in-frame clones and leaves out a portion. The sample consists of under 450,000 clones, roughly four fifths of them appearing once. Ages ranged from about 18 to 100 years, with residence in around 24 US areas. The sample comprised PBMCs or T cells enriched from blood (not recorded which). The receptor was derived from a woman between 45 and 65 years old who had recovered from COVID-19. This chain uses TRBV2 with TRBJ1-6; maybe TRBD1 (6 bases). In DNA, the CDR3 is TGTGCCAGCAGTGGAGCTTACAGGGCGGGGGAACCACCCCTCCACTTT. This translates into CASSGAYRAGEPPLHF.